One sample yielded the 29 T cell receptor beta chains listed below, sequenced in a study of T cells in Graves' hyperthyroidism and ophthalmopathy. Using RNA transcripts as the source, TCR beta CDR3 regions were amplified. The HTBI primer set drove a first-round RT-PCR of the TCR CDR3. TCRdb re-called the multiplex PCR reads through MiXCR, storing one row per CDR3 protein. The table includes about 290,000 distinct CDR3 sequences, more than 15% detected once. The sample taken for sequencing was blood. These receptors originate from a woman in her sixties with Graves' ophthalmopathy.

This clonotype was seen a few times. This sequence joins TRBV20-1 and TRBJ2-2; 10 bases line up with TRBD2. This CDR3 comprises 16 residues. CDR1 DFQATT and CDR2 SNEGSKA come from the germline V gene (reference sequence). With 3 bases clipped from V and 5 bases from J, the junction kept 9 bases outside the gene matches. CDR3 DNA sequence: TGCAGTGCTAGTCTCGCTAGCGGGAGTAGAACCGGGGAGCTGTTTTTT. It encodes CSASLASGSRTGELFF.

For this clonotype: With a much larger clone just one base away, this may be a read error. The chain is built from TRBV9 and TRBJ2-5; no reliable D call. CDR1 and CDR2 (germline): SGDLS, YYNGEE. The CDR3 is 16 residues long. V was trimmed by 5 bases and J by 6 bases, leaving 23 bases between them. CDR3 residues: CASSTLSHTDRQTQYF. CDR3 coding DNA: TGTGCCAGCAGTACCCTAAGCCACACGGATCGGCAGACCCAGTACTTC. The variable domain in full, with the rest retrieved from reference TRBV9 and TRBJ2-5, is DSGVTQTPKHLITATGQRVTLRCSPRSGDLSVYWYQQSLDQGLQFLIQYYNGEERAKGNILERFSAQQFPDLHSELNLSSLELGDSALYFCASSTLSHTDRQTQYFGPGTRLLVL.

The chain has TRBV6-1 and TRBJ1-6, with 10 bases identical to TRBD1. Trimming cost V 6 bases and J 6 bases; bases outside gene matches: 8. Germline CDR1 and CDR2: MNHNS and SASEGT. The CDR3 length is 16 residues. The CDR3 DNA reads as TGTGCCAGCAGCCGGGACAGGGGACATGCTAATTCACCCCTCCACTTT. It translates to CASSRDRGHANSPLHF.

This clonotype showed up many times. The chain is built from TRBV5-1 and TRBJ2-7; the D call may be TRBD1 or TRBD2 (6 bases each). V lost 0 bases to trimming and J lost 5 bases, with 12 bases between them. The germline gives CDR1 SGHRS, CDR2 YFSETQ. The CDR3 consists of 14 residues. CDR3 nucleotides: TGCGCCAGCAGCTTGGTCGCAGGGGAGGACGAGCAGTACTTC. Encoded protein: CASSLVAGEDEQYF.

This clonotype was counted many times. V usage is TRBV27 and J usage is TRBJ1-1, with 9 nucleotides matching TRBD1. There are 14 residues in the CDR3. Germline V lookup: CDR1 MNHEY, CDR2 SMNVEV (reference sequence). Trimming took 4 bases from V and 4 from J; bases not matched to a gene: 4. The CDR3 loop is CASSWGTGSTEAFF. The CDR3 bases are TGTGCCAGCAGTTGGGGGACAGGGAGCACTGAAGCTTTCTTT.

This chain joins TRBV7-2 and TRBJ2-6; D call uncertain. The CDR3 is made up of 16 amino acids. Germline loops: CDR1 SGHTA, CDR2 FQGNSA. V lost 5 bases and J 0 bases, leaving 11 bases between the germline ends. The CDR3 DNA sequence: TGTGCCAGCAGCGAAGGGTCCCACTCTGGGGCCAACGTCCTGACTTTC. This translates into CASSEGSHSGANVLTF.

This clonotype was picked up many times. The genes are TRBV20-1 and TRBJ1-3; no clear D gene. V shed 6 bases and J shed 4 bases, with 19 bases lying between them. Germline loops: CDR1 DFQATT, CDR2 SNEGSKA (reference sequence). The CDR3 consists of 15 residues. CDR3: CSAPDRSTTGNTIYF. For the CDR3, the DNA is TGCAGTGCACCGGACCGCTCGACGACCGGAAACACCATATATTTT.

At least ten counts were recorded for this clonotype. The chain carries TRBV27 and TRBJ1-6, with D perhaps TRBD1 (6 bases). Looked up from germline, CDR1 is MNHEY and CDR2 is SMNVEV (reference sequence). This CDR3 region has 16 residues. The V end was cut by 4 bases, the J end by 5 bases, with 15 bases between. DNA of the CDR3: TGTGCCAGCAGTTCACAGGGAACCACCCATAATTCACCCCTCCACTTT. Translation: CASSSQGTTHNSPLHF.

CDR3: CATSAGTGNTGELFF. The CDR3 coding sequence is TGTGCCACCAGTGCCGGGACAGGGAACACCGGGGAGCTGTTTTTT. This chain links TRBV24-1 with TRBJ2-2; 8 bases are a match to TRBD1. CDR1 and CDR2 (germline): KGHDR, SFDVKD. Trimming cost V 5 bases and J 1 base; bases outside gene matches: 2. The CDR3 spans 15 residues.

For this clonotype: At one of its ends the junction is not consistent with the germline gene, which may arise from a read error. The chain is built from TRBV28 and TRBJ1-1; 8 bases match TRBD1. From germline, CDR1 is MDHEN and CDR2 SYDVKM. This CDR3 is 14 amino acids long. The chain's CDR3 is CASSPDRVNAEAFF. DNA of the CDR3: TGTGCCAGCAGTCCGGACAGGGTGAACGCTGAGGCTTTCTTT.

The chain is built from TRBV11-2 and TRBJ2-7; a weak D match, TRBD2 (8 bases). Trimming took off 8 bases at V and 3 bases at J, with 14 bases between the two ends. The CDR3 length is 13 residues. CDR1 is SGHAT, CDR2 FQNNGV, per germline. The CDR3 loop reads CASREGANYEQYF. The CDR3 nucleotides are TGTGCCAGCCGGGAGGGGGCGAACTACGAGCAGTACTTC.

The chain uses TRBV20-1 and TRBJ2-3, with TRBD1 identical over 8 bases. Trimming removed 0 bases from V and 8 bases from J; junction bases left unmatched: 13. The CDR3 is 16 amino acids. Germline CDR1 is DFQATT and CDR2 is SNEGSKA (reference sequence). The CDR3 loop reads CSAREVGQDPPGTQYF. The CDR3 coding sequence is TGCAGTGCTAGAGAGGTGGGACAGGACCCCCCGGGTACGCAGTATTTT.

This clonotype has at least ten counts. This chain joins TRBV12-3 or TRBV12-4 and TRBJ2-3; possibly TRBD1 for D (6 bases). V lost 0 bases and J lost 3, with 16 bases in between. This CDR3 has 17 residues. The CDR3 DNA is TGTGCCAGCAGTTTAGCCCTTGGGGGCGCCGGAACAGATACGCAGTATTTT. It codes for CASSLALGGAGTDTQYF.

CDR3 residues: CASSPLGTGAQETQYF. DNA of the CDR3: TGTGCCAGCAGCCCGTTGGGGACAGGGGCCCAAGAGACCCAGTACTTC. The chain links TRBV28 to TRBJ2-5; the match to TRBD1 covers 10 bases. CDR1 MDHEN and CDR2 SYDVKM come from the germline V gene. V lost 6 bases and J lost 1; bases outside the gene matches: 8. There are 16 residues in the CDR3. The full variable domain, rest sourced from reference TRBV28 and TRBJ2-5, is DVKVTQSSRYLVKRTGEKVFLECVQDMDHENMFWYRQDPGLGLRLIYFSYDVKMKEKGDIPEGYSVSREKKERFSLILESASTNQTSMYLCASSPLGTGAQETQYFGPGTRLLVL.

This chain links TRBV15 with TRBJ2-5, with D tentatively TRBD1 or TRBD2 (5 bases each). Per the germline V gene, CDR1 is LNHNV and CDR2 is YYDKDF (reference sequence). The V and J ends lost 1 base and 9 bases respectively, with 15 bases between them. The CDR3 is 14 residues long. The DNA for the CDR3 is TGTGCCACCAGCAGAGGTGGGGGAAATAGGCCCCAGTACTTC. Translation: CATSRGGGNRPQYF.

This clonotype was observed a handful of times. This chain uses TRBV9 with TRBJ2-2; D remains unclear. The CDR3 is 14 residues long. Per the germline V gene, CDR1 is SGDLS and CDR2 is YYNGEE. V dropped 0 bases and J dropped 3 bases, with 6 bases sitting between them. The chain's CDR3 is CASSVVSYTGELFF. CDR3 bases: TGTGCCAGCAGCGTAGTTTCTTACACCGGGGAGCTGTTTTTT.

The V and J genes are TRBV20-1 and TRBJ2-5; D unclear. Germline V gene data show CDR1 as DFQATT and CDR2 as SNEGSKA (reference sequence). V was cut by 6 bases and J by 1 base, with 12 bases left in between. The CDR3 runs 13 residues. The CDR3 spells CSASPSTQETQYF. CDR3 DNA sequence: TGCAGTGCCTCTCCGAGTACCCAAGAGACCCAGTACTTC.

This clonotype is a singleton in its sample. With a much larger clone just one base away, this may be a read error. The chain couples TRBV11-2 to TRBJ2-1; the match to TRBD2 covers 8 bases. V shed 6 bases, J shed 2 bases, and the junction held 6 bases outside the gene matches. The CDR3 length is 15 residues. Germline V gene data show CDR1 as SGHAT and CDR2 as FQNNGV. The CDR3 DNA sequence: TGTGCCAGCAGTCTCGGGGGGGCGGCCTACAATGAGCAGTTCTTC. Residues: CASSLGGAAYNEQFF.

This clonotype was seen many times. The chain joins TRBV15 to TRBJ2-1; D is perhaps TRBD1 (5 bases). CDR3 size: 13 residues. Germline CDR1 and CDR2: LNHNV and YYDKDF (reference sequence). With 0 bases removed from V and 7 bases from J, the gap between germline ends came to 7 bases. CDR3 in DNA: TGTGCCACCAGCAGAGAACAGGAGAATGAGCAGTTCTTC. Amino acids: CATSREQENEQFF.

This clonotype showed up just a few times. The V and J genes are TRBV6-2 or TRBV6-3 and TRBJ2-3; 14 nucleotides align to TRBD2. V trimming: 4 bases; J trimming: 5 bases; junction bases outside the gene matches: 5. The CDR3 totals 16 residues. Germline V CDR1 and CDR2: MNHEY, SVGEGT. CDR3 coding DNA: TGTGCCAGCAGTTTTCCGACTAGCGGGGGGGGAGATACGCAGTATTTT. Protein sequence: CASSFPTSGGGDTQYF.

This clonotype showed up many times. The chain joins TRBV6-5 to TRBJ2-2; no clear D. CDR1 MNHEY and CDR2 SVGAGI come from the germline V gene. The CDR3 is made up of 15 amino acids. V lost 2 bases and J 4 bases, leaving 11 bases between the germline ends. The CDR3 region has the DNA TGTGCCAGCAGTTACGGGGTGGGCCCCACCGGGGAGCTGTTTTTT. The encoded protein is CASSYGVGPTGELFF.

This chain connects TRBV19 to TRBJ1-3, with TRBD1 identical over 7 bases. This CDR3 contains 15 residues. V was clipped by 5 bases and J by 0 bases; unmatched bases: 4. The germline V gene has CDR1 LNHDA and CDR2 SQIVND (reference sequence). Written as DNA, the CDR3 is TGTGCCAGTAGTTCGTGGACAGGCTCTGGAAACACCATATATTTT. Protein product: CASSSWTGSGNTIYF.

This clonotype came up many times. The chain has TRBV12-3 or TRBV12-4 and TRBJ1-1; D is uncertain. The CDR3 is 16 residues long. The V and J ends lost 0 bases and 3 bases respectively, with 14 bases between them. This CDR3 reads CASSLAGSDRHTEAFF. CDR3 bases: TGTGCCAGCAGTTTAGCAGGATCGGACCGCCACACTGAAGCTTTCTTT.

In its sample, this clonotype was seen many times. The CDR3 sequence is CSVIWAGEGTQDTQYF. The CDR3 DNA reads TGCAGTGTTATTTGGGCAGGGGAAGGCACACAGGATACGCAGTATTTT. The chain combines TRBV20-1 with TRBJ2-3, with a tentative D call TRBD1 (6 bases). The CDR3 loop spans 16 amino acids. The V end was cut by 7 bases, the J end by 6 bases, with 26 bases between. CDR1 is DFQATT and CDR2 is SNEGSKA in the germline V gene (reference sequence).

The rearrangement links TRBV7-9 to TRBJ1-4, with D perhaps TRBD1 (6 bases). This CDR3 region has 14 residues. The V gene lost 0 bases and the J gene lost 7 bases, with 9 bases spanning the gap. Germline-derived CDR1 and CDR2 are SEHNR and FQNEAQ (reference sequence). As DNA, the CDR3 is TGTGCCAGCAGCTTAGCGGGGGCGGTTGAAAAACTGTTTTTT. It yields the protein CASSLAGAVEKLFF.

This clonotype was seen repeatedly, ten times or more. This sequence joins TRBV6-1 and TRBJ1-4; 8 positions agree with TRBD1. Germline V gene sequence: CDR1 MNHNS, CDR2 SASEGT. The CDR3 has 14 residues. After removal of 5 bases from V and 12 bases from J, the junction contained 11 bases not matched to a gene. In DNA, the CDR3 is TGTGCCAGCAGTTCCGGGACAGGACTGAAGGAACTGTTTTTT. This sequence encodes CASSSGTGLKELFF.

At least ten counts were recorded for this clonotype. V usage is TRBV20-1 and J usage is TRBJ1-1, with a possible D match to TRBD1 (6 bases). V was pared by 4 bases and J by 7 bases, with 13 bases between. The CDR3 has 12 residues. Germline V gene lookup returns CDR1 DFQATT and CDR2 SNEGSKA (reference sequence). This CDR3 is CSATHDRNEAFF. The CDR3 DNA reads as TGCAGTGCTACCCACGACAGGAATGAAGCTTTCTTT.

This clonotype appeared many times. The J gene is TRBJ2-7, the V gene TRBV6-1, with 8 bases identical to TRBD1. Per the germline V gene, CDR1 is MNHNS and CDR2 is SASEGT. With 7 bases clipped from V and 1 base from J, the junction kept 6 bases outside the gene matches. The CDR3 covers 14 residues. Here the CDR3 reads CASKWGQASYEQYF. For the CDR3, the DNA is TGTGCCAGCAAATGGGGACAGGCTTCCTACGAGCAGTACTTC.

This clonotype was recorded many times. This chain uses TRBV5-1 with TRBJ2-4; the D is unclear. The CDR3 contains 15 residues. V dropped 0 bases and J dropped 7 bases, with 14 bases sitting between them. Germline CDR1 is SGHRS and CDR2 is YFSETQ. Here the CDR3 DNA reads TGCGCCAGCAGCTTGGTAGACCCGCTGGGGAACATTCAGTACTTC. It codes for CASSLVDPLGNIQYF.